This record concerns one TCR beta chain sequence. The antigen is undetermined. Germline CDR1 and CDR2: DFQATT and SNEGSKA (reference sequence). The CDR3 runs 17 residues. V shed 1 base and J 5 bases; nucleotides not matched to a gene: 13. These data originate in a study of CD8 T cells in ankylosing spondylitis. General study findings and limits: A TCR beta motif of about eight highly homologous variants appeared characteristic of ankylosing spondylitis blood. Researchers reportedly found disease-linked clones significantly enriched in matched ankylosing spondylitis synovial fluid. Reports of some motif variants in reactive arthritis synovial fluid and blood predate this one.

Quantitative 5'-RACE with molecular barcodes was used to make the TCR beta libraries. TCRdb independently ran MiXCR on the 5' RACE reads; one entry per CDR3 protein. In the table there are under 250,000 distinct CDR3 sequences, 30% to 35% of which are singletons. The J gene is TRBJ2-2, the V gene TRBV20-1; 7 bases fit TRBD1. Specimen: blood, either unsorted or a sorted T cell fraction (not recorded which). The sequence derives from a male donor with ankylosing spondylitis or in good health (not recorded which). Here the CDR3 reads CSARGLATGWMTGELFF. For the CDR3, the DNA is TGCAGTGCTAGAGGGCTCGCGACAGGGTGGATGACCGGGGAGCTGTTTTTT.